One T cell receptor (beta chain) is described in this entry. Its binding antigen is unknown. Base qualities are not provided; no much larger clone lies one nucleotide away. This sample is part of a study of sequential checkpoint blockade in melanoma (dated by TCRdb to between 2019 and 2020). Concerning the study at large: In a 1:1 randomization, patients received either first-line nivolumab then ipilimumab (arm A) or ipilimumab then nivolumab (arm B). Both trial sequences were followed by maintenance nivolumab. The research as a whole found: The model for predicting response that combines TCR metrics with mutation burden needs to be validated in larger, independent patient cohorts.

The treatment or condition tag for this specimen amounts to: randomized to nivolumab then ipilimumab (arm A) or the reverse (arm B). None of the patients in the trial had previously been given DNA-damaging chemotherapy. Thawed PBMCs were sorted on a FACS Aria II flow cytometer to isolate live CD3+CD8+ cells negative for CD19 and CD56. Samples came from patients with melanoma in CheckMate 064, a randomized, open-label phase II trial of sequential checkpoint blockade. Peripheral blood mononuclear cells were obtained through leukapheresis, purified using Ficoll-Paque, and frozen in human serum containing approximately 9.5% DMSO. Purity of sorted blood CD3+CD8+ cells was verified at >95% immediately after sorting, followed by DNA extraction. TCRbeta CDR3 regions were immunosequenced from genomic DNA with the immunoSEQ Assay. Before high-throughput sequencing, genomic DNA was amplified using bias-controlled multiplex PCR. In the source study's methods: To quantify the absolute abundance of each unique TCRbeta CDR3 region, the sequences were collapsed and filtered. Clonality, defined as 1 minus Pielou's evenness, was calculated using only productive rearrangements. A previously published method was used to identify clones with significantly greater frequencies in on-treatment samples than in baseline samples. TCRdb limited this immuneACCESS table to in-frame rearrangements with V and J called. A share of clones is missing; checked studies link under half to unresolved V genes, and the rest is unexplained. The V and J calls and clone size were taken over from that table, and D and trimming were inferred from the DNA. The sample profile shows approximately 17,000 clones; 90% to 95% of them were found once. The biggest ten clones account for roughly 24% of the sample.

From the cysteine up to the phenylalanine, the CDR3 has a length of 14 residues. Kept here is only the CDR3 DNA, which spans 42 bases and is read in frame from base 1. CDR1 and CDR2, per the germline V gene, are MNHNS and SASEGT. V loses 2 bases, J loses 6 bases, and the germline ends lie 13 bases apart. This sequence was found in a human donor with melanoma. This specimen was CD8+ T cells sorted from blood (inferred from file names), taken from a patient given nivolumab and ipilimumab in sequence. Here the chain combines TRBV6-1 and TRBJ1-2; a tentative D call is TRBD1 (5 bases match). The DNA sequence follows: TGTGCCAGCAGTGAATCATGGGGCTCACATGGCTACACCTTC. Its product reads: CASSESWGSHGYTF.